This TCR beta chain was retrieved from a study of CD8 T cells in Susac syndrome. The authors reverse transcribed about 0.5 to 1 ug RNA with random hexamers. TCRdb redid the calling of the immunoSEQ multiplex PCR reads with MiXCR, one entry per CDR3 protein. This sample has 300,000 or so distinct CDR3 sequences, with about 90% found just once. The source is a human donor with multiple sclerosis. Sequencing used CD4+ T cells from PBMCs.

DNA of the CDR3: TGTGCCAGCAGCTCGCCCCTAAGCGGGAGAAGGGAAGAGACCCAGTACTTC. Protein product: CASSSPLSGRREETQYF. This chain uses TRBV7-2 with TRBJ2-5, with 8 bases lining up with TRBD2. Losses at the gene ends were 4 bases for V and 3 bases for J; bases not matched to a gene: 13. The V gene's germline CDR1 is SGHTA and CDR2 FQGNSA. The CDR3 runs to 17 residues. Full variable domain (remainder filled in from reference TRBV7-2 and TRBJ2-5): GAGVSQSPSNKVTEKGKDVELRCDPISGHTALYWYRQSLGQGLEFLIYFQGNSAPDKSGLPSDRFSAERTGGSVSTLTIQRTQQEDSAVYLCASSSPLSGRREETQYFGPGTRLLVL.